The clone carrying this TCR beta chain has a handful of counts. Antigen unknown. Germline V gene lookup returns CDR1 LGHDT and CDR2 YNNKEL (reference sequence). V was clipped by 2 bases and J by 12 bases; unmatched bases: 7. The CDR3 is 15 amino acids. The data were obtained in a study of blood T cells in healthy people across ages. Study results and caveats: Naive T cell percentage showed a strong correlation with the diversity of TCR beta.

The use of a sample-barcoded 5' primer and a J-beta primer mix characterized a second PCR of about 7 to 12 cycles. Researchers report that a template-switch adaptor with 12 random nucleotides tagged each cDNA molecule. TCRdb re-analysed the 5' RACE reads in MiXCR, keeping a single row per CDR3 protein. The sample lists 600,000 to 650,000 distinct CDR3 sequences; about 54% were seen once. The sequenced material came from blood. The TCR was taken from a man aged 60-69 years in good health. V is TRBV3-1 and J is TRBJ2-5, with TRBD2 identical over 15 bases. CDR3 DNA: TGTGCCAGCAGCCAAACGGGACTAGCGGGGGGTAGGAAGTACTTC. Translation: CASSQTGLAGGRKYF.